Described below is a single T cell receptor beta chain sequence and its context. Its antigen is currently unknown. The data belong to a study of T-cell memory formation after mild COVID-19. In the study overall: In these data, TCR clusters were largely donor specific.

Overall study findings and caveats: Clonal second-wave expansions that peaked on day 37 had unconfirmed SARS-CoV-2 specificity. Contracting clones, day 15 to 85, had balanced CD4/CD8, and later expanders favored CD4+. Within pre-infection memory, some responding clones were found, suggesting cross-reactive memory joined.

The germline CDR1 and CDR2 sequences are DFQATT and SNEGSKA (reference sequence). The CDR3 runs to 17 residues. Trimming took 0 bases from V and 7 from J; bases not matched to a gene: 15. TCRdb independently ran MiXCR on the 5' RACE reads; one entry per CDR3 protein. The sample has hundreds of thousands of distinct CDR3 sequences; less than 25% are singletons. Specimen: PBMCs or a T cell subset sorted from them (not recorded which). The J gene is TRBJ1-2, the V gene TRBV20-1; TRBD1 aligns across 9 bases. This clonotype was sampled from an adult woman who had mild COVID-19 (a few samples of this study predate the infection). Cell type and time point are not known. The CDR3 DNA reads TGCAGTGCTAGAGAGGGCGTGGGACAGGGAAGTAAGGGTGGCTACACCTTC. Translating it yields CSAREGVGQGSKGGYTF.